This paragraph reports one TCR beta chain. Its antigen is unknown. The record originates from a study of OX40 agonist ivuxolimab in advanced cancers. The overall study: Dosing consisted of intravenous ivuxolimab at 0.01 to 10 mg/kg every 2 weeks. Cancers in dose escalation were hepatocellular, melanoma, renal cell and head and neck.

Repertoires were generated with immunoSEQ multiplex PCR, while TCRdb's copy carries only in-frame clones and drops some. The table records about 78,000 clones, approximately 80% of them present only once. General study findings and limits: Also showing low normalized T-cell clonal expansion were some of the nonresponders. In the 0.1 to 3.0 mg/kg range, CD4+ and CD8+ blood T cells had expanded clonally by week 6.

This receptor was taken from an adult with an advanced solid tumor such as melanoma, head and neck, liver or kidney cancer. Here the sequenced sample was CD4+ or CD8+ T cells sorted from blood, taken in a trial of the OX40 agonist ivuxolimab.

The chain's CDR3 is CASSTEKGAYEQYF. The CDR3 nucleotides read TGTGCCAGCAGTACTGAAAAGGGGGCCTACGAGCAGTACTTC. The V gene is TRBV2, the J gene TRBJ2-7; D is possibly TRBD1 (6 bases). The CDR3 runs to 14 residues. V gave up 5 bases and J gave up 2 bases, with 13 bases separating them. Germline-derived CDR1 and CDR2 are SNHLY and FYNNEI.